This T cell receptor (beta chain) appears in the sequencing data of a study of T-cell reconstitution after alpha-beta-depleted transplantation in children. The authors prepared the TCRbeta library with unique molecular identifiers. Each CDR3 protein gets one entry after TCRdb re-called the PCR reads with MiXCR. The sample shows approximately 640,000 distinct CDR3 sequences, roughly 15% of them seen only once. Germline CDR1 and CDR2: SGHRS and YFSETQ. The CDR3 extends over 16 amino acids. Trimming removed 0 bases at V and 0 bases at J, with 10 bases between. This clonotype was found many times. This sequence joins TRBV5-1 and TRBJ2-1; D not resolved. The sample here was PBMCs from the stem cell graft donor, taken from the stem cell graft. The source is a human donor who donated a stem cell graft to a child with acute myeloid leukemia. CDR3 protein: CASSLGDGSSYNEQFF. CDR3 nucleotides: TGCGCCAGCAGCTTGGGAGACGGAAGCTCCTACAATGAGCAGTTCTTC. Full variable domain (remainder filled in from reference TRBV5-1 and TRBJ2-1): KAGVTQTPRYLIKTRGQQVTLSCSPISGHRSVSWYQQTPGQGLQFLFEYFSETQRNKGNFPGRFSGRQFSNSRSEMNVSTLELGDSALYLCASSLGDGSSYNEQFFGPGTRLTVL.